These 8 T cell receptor beta chains were all obtained from the same sample, sequenced in a study of cytomegalovirus exposure and HLA in healthy donors. The PCR made use of 60 Vbeta and 13 Jbeta primers. Some clones are missing from TCRdb's copy, which holds only in-frame ones; the method was immunoSEQ multiplex PCR. Of some 140,000 clones in the sample, more than 70% were seen once. Sequenced sample: PBMCs. Every receptor here comes from a male donor in good health and CMV-seropositive.

The chain is built from TRBV5-8 and TRBJ2-5; TRBD2 matches 14 bases. The germline V gene has CDR1 SGHTS and CDR2 YDEGEE. The CDR3 consists of 18 residues. V was clipped by 4 bases and J by 5 bases; unmatched bases: 13. The CDR3 sequence is CASSRPGTSGGARETQYF. The CDR3 DNA sequence: TGTGCCAGCAGCCGTCCCGGGACTAGCGGGGGCGCCCGGGAGACCCAGTACTTC.

CDR3 region: CASSLGRRGEGHTF. CDR3 bases: TGTGCCAGCAGCTTAGGTCGCAGGGGGGAAGGGCACACCTTC. The chain employs TRBV7-2 and TRBJ1-2; 7 bases are shared with TRBD1. The CDR3 length is 14 residues. Germline V CDR1 and CDR2: SGHTA, FQGNSA. V was pared by 1 base and J by 12 bases, with 11 bases of the junction left unmatched.

This clone was picked up a small number of times. This chain uses TRBV6-4 with TRBJ2-3; unclear D gene. In germline, CDR1 is MRHNA, CDR2 SNTAGT. V shed 2 bases and J shed 4 bases, with 4 bases lying between them. The CDR3 has 12 residues. Here the CDR3 reads CASSDESDTQYF. The CDR3 DNA sequence: TGTGCCAGCAGTGACGAGTCAGATACGCAGTATTTT.

This chain uses TRBV10-2 with TRBJ2-5; D not resolved. The V gene's germline CDR1 is WSHSY and CDR2 SAAADI. The V end lost 3 bases, the J end lost 4 bases, and 9 bases lay between the germline ends. This CDR3 contains 13 residues. The CDR3, as DNA: TGCGCCAGCAGTGATTTGAGGTTAGAGACCCAGTACTTC. Its protein product is CASSDLRLETQYF.

This sequence joins TRBV6-6 and TRBJ1-5, with D tentatively TRBD1 (5 bases). The CDR3 contains 14 residues. V lost 6 bases and J 4 bases, leaving 13 bases between the germline ends. Germline CDR1 MNHNY, CDR2 SVGAGI (reference sequence). The DNA for the CDR3 is TGTGCCAGCAGCGACAGAACAGAGAATCAGCCCCAGCATTTT. This codes for CASSDRTENQPQHF.

The sample holds one count of this clone. This sequence joins TRBV13 and TRBJ2-3; weak D call: TRBD1 (5 bases). CDR3 size: 15 residues. Germline loops: CDR1 PRHDT, CDR2 FYEKMQ (reference sequence). Deletions cut 5 bases from V and 1 base from J, with 13 bases between. CDR3 sequence (DNA): TGTGCCAGCAGCCAAGGGGTCCTGGGCACAGATACGCAGTATTTT. Translating gives CASSQGVLGTDTQYF.

This clone has a handful of counts. The chain recombines TRBV5-4 with TRBJ2-1, with 10 bases lining up with TRBD2. Germline V gene data show CDR1 as SGHNT and CDR2 as YYREEE (reference sequence). The CDR3 loop spans 16 amino acids. V lost 0 bases and J lost 8; bases outside the gene matches: 8. The CDR3 here is CASSLGLAGDLYEQFF. The DNA of the CDR3 is TGTGCCAGCAGCTTGGGTCTAGCGGGAGATTTGTATGAGCAGTTCTTC.

The rearrangement joins TRBV9 to TRBJ2-3, with TRBD1 matching over 8 bases. The germline V gene encodes CDR1 SGDLS and CDR2 YYNGEE. J was trimmed by 5 bases and V by 4 bases; bases with no gene match: 12. The CDR3 extends over 16 amino acids. CDR3 sequence (DNA): TGTGCCAGCAGCCGAGACAGGGGCCCCCCCGGAGATACGCAGTATTTT. Translated: CASSRDRGPPGDTQYF. Combining the CDR3 with reference TRBV9 and TRBJ2-3 gives the whole variable domain DSGVTQTPKHLITATGQRVTLRCSPRSGDLSVYWYQQSLDQGLQFLIQYYNGEERAKGNILERFSAQQFPDLHSELNLSSLELGDSALYFCASSRDRGPPGDTQYFGPGTRLTVL.